This T cell receptor (beta chain) derives from a study of cytomegalovirus exposure and HLA in healthy donors. V lost 2 bases and J lost 3; bases outside the gene matches: 3. This CDR3 spans 14 amino acids. The germline V gene has CDR1 SEHNR and CDR2 FQNEAQ (reference sequence). Comment on this clone: Its target is not known.

The PCR was carried out with 60 Vbeta primers and 13 Jbeta primers. Profiled with immunoSEQ multiplex PCR; TCRdb holds only in-frame clones, not every one. The sample table includes 160,000 or so clones. Overall study results and limits: On later analysis, the bulk of CMV-associated TCR beta chains appeared to be HLA-restricted. Later analysis identified a missense DCLRE1C variant that was linked to TCR beta V- and J-gene trimming. Accurate HLA-A and HLA-B prediction from TCR beta sequences was reported for most subjects. Most likely, a cluster of highly shared sequence variants arose as a sequencing artifact.

The TCR sequence derives from a man aged 30 to 39 in good health and CMV-seronegative. V and J are TRBV7-9 and TRBJ2-7; TRBD1 agrees at 8 bases. Sample: PBMCs. CDR3 in amino acids: CASSLWTGNYEQYF. DNA of the CDR3: TGTGCCAGCAGCTTATGGACAGGGAACTACGAGCAGTACTTC.